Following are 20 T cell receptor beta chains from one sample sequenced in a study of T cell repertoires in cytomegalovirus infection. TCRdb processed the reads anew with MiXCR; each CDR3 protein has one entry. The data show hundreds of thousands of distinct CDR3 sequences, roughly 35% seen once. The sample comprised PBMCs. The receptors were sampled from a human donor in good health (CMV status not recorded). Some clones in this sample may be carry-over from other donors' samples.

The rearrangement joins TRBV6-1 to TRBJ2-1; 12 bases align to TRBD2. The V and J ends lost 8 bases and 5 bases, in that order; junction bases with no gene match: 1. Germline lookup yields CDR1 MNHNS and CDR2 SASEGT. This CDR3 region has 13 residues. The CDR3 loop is CASGLAGHNEQFF. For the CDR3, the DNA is TGTGCCAGCGGACTAGCGGGGCACAATGAGCAGTTCTTC.

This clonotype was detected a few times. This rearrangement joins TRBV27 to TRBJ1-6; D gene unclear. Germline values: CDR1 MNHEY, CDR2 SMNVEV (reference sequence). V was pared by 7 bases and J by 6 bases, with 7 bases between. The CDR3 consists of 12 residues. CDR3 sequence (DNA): TGTGCCAGCAAGACCGGTAATTCACCCCTCCACTTT. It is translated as CASKTGNSPLHF.

In DNA, the CDR3 is TGTGCCAGCAGCTTGGACCCCCCTTGGGAGCAGTACTTC. Translation gives CASSLDPPWEQYF. This chain connects TRBV28 to TRBJ2-7; no clear D gene. This CDR3 spans 13 amino acids. Per the germline V gene, CDR1 is MDHEN and CDR2 is SYDVKM. The ends were cut back, 6 bases at V and 7 bases at J, with 16 bases in the middle.

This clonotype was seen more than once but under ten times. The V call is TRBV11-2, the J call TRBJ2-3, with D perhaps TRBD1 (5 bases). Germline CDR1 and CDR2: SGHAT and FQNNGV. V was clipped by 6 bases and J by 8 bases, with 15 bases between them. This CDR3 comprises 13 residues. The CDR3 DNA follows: TGTGCCAGCAGACAACCCGACAGACCTACGCAGTATTTT. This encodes CASRQPDRPTQYF. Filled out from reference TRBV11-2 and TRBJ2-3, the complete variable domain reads EAGVAQSPRYKIIEKRQSVAFWCNPISGHATLYWYQQILGQGPKLLIQFQNNGVVDDSQLPKDRFSAERLKGVDSTLKIQPAKLEDSAVYLCASRQPDRPTQYFGPGTRLTVL.

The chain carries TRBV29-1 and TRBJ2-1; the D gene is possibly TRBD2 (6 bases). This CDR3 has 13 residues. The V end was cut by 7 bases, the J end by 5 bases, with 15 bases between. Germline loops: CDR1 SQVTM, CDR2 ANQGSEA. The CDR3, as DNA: TGCAGCGGCCGACTAGGGGCTCACAATGAGCAGTTCTTC. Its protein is CSGRLGAHNEQFF.

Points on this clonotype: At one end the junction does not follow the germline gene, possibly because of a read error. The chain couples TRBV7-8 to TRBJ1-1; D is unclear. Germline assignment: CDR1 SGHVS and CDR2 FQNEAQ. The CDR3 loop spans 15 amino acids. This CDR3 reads CACRRDGTVNTEAFF. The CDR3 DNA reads TGTGCCTGCAGACGAGACGGCACAGTGAACACTGAAGCTTTCTTT.

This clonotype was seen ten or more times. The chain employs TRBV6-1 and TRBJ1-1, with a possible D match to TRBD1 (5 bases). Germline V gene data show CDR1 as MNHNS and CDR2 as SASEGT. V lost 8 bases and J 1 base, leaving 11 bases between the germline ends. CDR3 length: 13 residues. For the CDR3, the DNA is TGTGCCAGCTTTAGGGGCCAGAACACTGAAGCTTTCTTT. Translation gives CASFRGQNTEAFF.

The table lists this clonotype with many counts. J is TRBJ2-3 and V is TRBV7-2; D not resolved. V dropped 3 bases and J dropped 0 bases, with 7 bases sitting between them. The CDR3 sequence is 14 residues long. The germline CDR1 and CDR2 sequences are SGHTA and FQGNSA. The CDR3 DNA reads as TGTGCCAGCAGCTTCTACACTAGCACAGATACGCAGTATTTT. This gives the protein CASSFYTSTDTQYF.

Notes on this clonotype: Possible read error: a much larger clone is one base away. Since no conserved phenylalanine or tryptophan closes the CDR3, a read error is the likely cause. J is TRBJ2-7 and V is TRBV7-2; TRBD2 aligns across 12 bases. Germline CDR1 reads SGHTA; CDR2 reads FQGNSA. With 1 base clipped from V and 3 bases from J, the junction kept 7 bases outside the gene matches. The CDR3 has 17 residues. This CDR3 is CASSLVNLAGGVYEQYL. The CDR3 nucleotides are TGTGCCAGCAGCTTAGTTAACCTAGCGGGGGGGGTCTACGAGCAGTACTTA.

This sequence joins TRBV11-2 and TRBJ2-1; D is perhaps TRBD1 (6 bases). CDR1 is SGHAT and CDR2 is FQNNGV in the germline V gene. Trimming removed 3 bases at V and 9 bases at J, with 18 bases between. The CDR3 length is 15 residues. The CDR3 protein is CASSFLGQGSGEQFF. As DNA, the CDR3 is TGTGCCAGCAGCTTTTTAGGTCAGGGGTCTGGTGAGCAGTTCTTC.

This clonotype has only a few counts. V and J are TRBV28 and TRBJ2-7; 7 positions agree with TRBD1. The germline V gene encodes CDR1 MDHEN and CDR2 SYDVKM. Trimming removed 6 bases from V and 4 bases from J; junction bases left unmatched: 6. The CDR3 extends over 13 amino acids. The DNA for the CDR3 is TGTGCCAGCAGCAAGGGACAGCTATACGAGCAGTACTTC. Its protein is CASSKGQLYEQYF. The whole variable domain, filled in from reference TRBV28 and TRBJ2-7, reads DVKVTQSSRYLVKRTGEKVFLECVQDMDHENMFWYRQDPGLGLRLIYFSYDVKMKEKGDIPEGYSVSREKKERFSLILESASTNQTSMYLCASSKGQLYEQYFGPGTRLTVT.

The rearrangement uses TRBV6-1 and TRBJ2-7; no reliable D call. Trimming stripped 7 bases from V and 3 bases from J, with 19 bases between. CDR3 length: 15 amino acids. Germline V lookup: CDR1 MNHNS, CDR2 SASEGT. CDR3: CASTPWGAGVYEQYF. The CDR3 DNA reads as TGTGCCAGCACCCCGTGGGGTGCAGGTGTCTACGAGCAGTACTTC.

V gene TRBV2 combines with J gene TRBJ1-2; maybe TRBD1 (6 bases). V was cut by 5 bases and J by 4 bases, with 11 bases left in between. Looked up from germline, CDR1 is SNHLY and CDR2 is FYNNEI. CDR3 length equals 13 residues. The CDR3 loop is CASSRDKSYGYTF. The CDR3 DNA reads TGTGCCAGCAGTCGGGACAAATCCTATGGCTACACCTTC. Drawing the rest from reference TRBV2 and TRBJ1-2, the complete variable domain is EPEVTQTPSHQVTQMGQEVILRCVPISNHLYFYWYRQILGQKVEFLVSFYNNEISEKSEIFDDQFSVERPDGSNFTLKIRSTKLEDSAMYFCASSRDKSYGYTFGSGTRLTVV.

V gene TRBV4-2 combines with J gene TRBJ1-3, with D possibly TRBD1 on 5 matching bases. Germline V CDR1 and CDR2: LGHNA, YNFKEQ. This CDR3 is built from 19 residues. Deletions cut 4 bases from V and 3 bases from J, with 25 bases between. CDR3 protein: CASSPTPLDPGPFGNTIYF. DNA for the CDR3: TGTGCCAGCAGCCCTACTCCACTCGACCCGGGGCCCTTTGGAAACACCATATATTTT.

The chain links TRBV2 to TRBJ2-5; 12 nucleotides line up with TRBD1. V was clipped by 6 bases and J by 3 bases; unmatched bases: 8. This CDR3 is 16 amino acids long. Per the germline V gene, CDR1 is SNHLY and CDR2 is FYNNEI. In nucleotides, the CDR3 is TGTGCCAGCAGATGGGCGGGACAGGGGGCAAAAGAGACCCAGTACTTC. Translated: CASRWAGQGAKETQYF.

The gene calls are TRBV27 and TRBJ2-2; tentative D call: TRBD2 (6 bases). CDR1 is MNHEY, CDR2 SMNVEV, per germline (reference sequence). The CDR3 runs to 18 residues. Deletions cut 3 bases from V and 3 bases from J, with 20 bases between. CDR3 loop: CASSLAQGGLKYTGELFF. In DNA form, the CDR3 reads TGTGCCAGCAGTTTGGCCCAGGGAGGCCTTAAATACACCGGGGAGCTGTTTTTT.

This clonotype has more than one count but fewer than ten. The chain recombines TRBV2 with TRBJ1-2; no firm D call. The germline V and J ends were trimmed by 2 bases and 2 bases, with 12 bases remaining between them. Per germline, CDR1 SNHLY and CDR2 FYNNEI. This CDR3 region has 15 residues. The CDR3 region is CASSERRQRNYGYTF. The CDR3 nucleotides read TGTGCCAGCAGTGAAAGGCGGCAGCGGAACTATGGCTACACCTTC.

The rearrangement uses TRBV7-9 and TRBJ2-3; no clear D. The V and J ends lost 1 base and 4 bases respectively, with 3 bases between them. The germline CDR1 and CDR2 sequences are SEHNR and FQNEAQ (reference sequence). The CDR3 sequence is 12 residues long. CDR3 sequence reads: CASSLESDTQYF. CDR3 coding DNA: TGTGCCAGCAGCTTAGAATCAGATACGCAGTATTTT.

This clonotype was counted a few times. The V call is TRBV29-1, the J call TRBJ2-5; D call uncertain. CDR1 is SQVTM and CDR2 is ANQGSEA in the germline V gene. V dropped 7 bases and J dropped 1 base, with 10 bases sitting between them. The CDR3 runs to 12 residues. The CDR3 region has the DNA TGCAGCGGAAGAGAGACCCAAGAGACCCAGTACTTC. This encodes CSGRETQETQYF.

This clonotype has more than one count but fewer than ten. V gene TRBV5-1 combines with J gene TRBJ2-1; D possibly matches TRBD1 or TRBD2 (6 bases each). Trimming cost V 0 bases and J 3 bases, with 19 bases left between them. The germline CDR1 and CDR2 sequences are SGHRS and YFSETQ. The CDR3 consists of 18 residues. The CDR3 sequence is CASSLAEGGRSFYNEQFF. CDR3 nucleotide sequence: TGCGCCAGCAGCTTGGCAGAGGGGGGACGTTCATTCTACAATGAGCAGTTCTTC.